A single sample gave rise to the 27 T cell receptor beta chains below, sequenced in a study of vaccination and CD4 T cells after COVID-19. TCRdb used MiXCR to reprocess the PCR reads, holding one entry per CDR3 protein. The sample holds fewer than 30,000 distinct CDR3 sequences, 51% seen once. Sequences were derived from CD4+ T cells from blood, sampled before SARS-CoV-2 vaccination. These receptor sequences come from a human donor who had recovered from COVID-19.

The chain has TRBV7-6 and TRBJ2-5; D unresolved. The germline V gene encodes CDR1 SGHVS and CDR2 FNYEAQ. V was clipped by 5 bases and J by 1 base, with 23 bases between them. The CDR3 sequence is 18 residues long. The CDR3 nucleotides read TGTGCCAGCAGCGCAATGCCCGCCTGGTTCACCATCCAAGAGACCCAGTACTTC. It codes for CASSAMPAWFTIQETQYF.

The chain uses TRBV12-3 or TRBV12-4 and TRBJ1-2; D is ambiguous. V lost 6 bases to trimming and J lost 4 bases, with 21 bases between them. This CDR3 is built from 16 residues. The CDR3 coding sequence is TGTGCCAGCAGGCACCCAGACCCCCGGCATGGCTATGGCTACACCTTC. Encoded protein: CASRHPDPRHGYGYTF.

The gene calls are TRBV19 and TRBJ1-5; D unclear. The CDR3 loop spans 15 amino acids. Trimming cost V 3 bases and J 1 base, with 10 bases left between them. Germline CDR1 is LNHDA and CDR2 is SQIVND (reference sequence). CDR3: CASSMETVSNQPQHF. CDR3 sequence (DNA): TGTGCCAGTAGTATGGAGACGGTAAGCAATCAGCCCCAGCATTTT.

The chain couples TRBV6-1 to TRBJ2-6, with D perhaps matching TRBD2 (5 bases). Germline-derived CDR1 and CDR2 are MNHNS and SASEGT. The CDR3 sequence is 16 residues long. V was shortened by 8 bases and J by 3 bases, with 17 bases between the two germline ends. The chain's CDR3 is CASLLISAGGANVLTF. In nucleotides, the CDR3 is TGTGCCAGCTTATTAATTTCGGCGGGTGGGGCCAACGTCCTGACTTTC.

This chain uses TRBV19 with TRBJ2-7, with 7 nucleotides matching TRBD1. The CDR3 runs 15 residues. The V segment lost 5 bases and the J segment 2 bases; nucleotides outside the gene matches: 9. CDR1 is LNHDA and CDR2 is SQIVND in the germline V gene (reference sequence). The CDR3 region is CASSAMTGSPYEQYF. In nucleotides, the CDR3 is TGTGCCAGTAGTGCAATGACAGGGTCACCCTACGAGCAGTACTTC.

This clonotype showed up just a few times. This rearrangement joins TRBV20-1 to TRBJ2-3; D remains unclear. V was shortened by 3 bases and J by 3 bases, with 4 bases between the two germline ends. The CDR3 has 11 residues. The germline V gene encodes CDR1 DFQATT and CDR2 SNEGSKA (reference sequence). CDR3 loop: CSARVTDTQYF. CDR3 bases: TGCAGTGCTAGGGTAACAGATACGCAGTATTTT.

The sample holds a few counts of this clonotype. V gene TRBV6-2 or TRBV6-3 combines with J gene TRBJ1-6; no definite D call. V dropped 5 bases and J dropped 11 bases, with 22 bases sitting between them. Germline V lookup: CDR1 MNHEY, CDR2 SVGEGT. The length of the CDR3 is 16 residues. CDR3: CASSATQDHEMPPLHF. CDR3 bases: TGTGCCAGCAGTGCGACTCAGGACCACGAAATGCCACCCCTCCACTTT.

This clonotype was seen a few times. The chain combines TRBV7-8 with TRBJ1-1; no clear D gene. CDR3 length: 13 amino acids. From germline, CDR1 is SGHVS and CDR2 FQNEAQ. The germline V and J ends were trimmed by 2 bases and 5 bases, with 9 bases remaining between them. The CDR3 reads CASSLISGTEAFF. The CDR3 DNA follows: TGTGCCAGCAGCTTAATTTCGGGAACTGAAGCTTTCTTT.

The chain has TRBV30 and TRBJ1-5; the D is unclear. CDR3 size: 14 residues. V lost 2 bases to trimming and J lost 5 bases, with 13 bases between them. Germline V CDR1 and CDR2: GTSNPN, SVGIG (reference sequence). The CDR3 here is CAWSWGRGDQPQHF. CDR3 sequence (DNA): TGTGCCTGGAGTTGGGGTAGAGGTGATCAGCCCCAGCATTTT. Full variable domain (rest looked up from reference TRBV30 and TRBJ1-5): SQTIHQWPATLVQPVGSPLSLECTVEGTSNPNLYWYRQAAGRGLQLLFYSVGIGQISSEVPQNLSASRPQDRQFILSSKKLLLSDSGFYLCAWSWGRGDQPQHFGDGTRLSIL.

CDR3 nucleotide sequence: TGTGCCAGCAGTAACAGGGCAACTAATGAAAAACTGTTTTTT. Protein product: CASSNRATNEKLFF. The genes are TRBV7-2 and TRBJ1-4, with D possibly TRBD1 on 6 matching bases. CDR3 length: 14 amino acids. With 6 bases removed from V and 0 bases from J, the gap between germline ends came to 8 bases. The germline V gene has CDR1 SGHTA and CDR2 FQGNSA.

This clonotype came up once. The chain joins TRBV19 to TRBJ2-2; D gene uncertain. Germline assignment: CDR1 LNHDA and CDR2 SQIVND (reference sequence). This CDR3 is 15 amino acids long. V gave up 5 bases and J gave up 4 bases, with 14 bases separating them. CDR3 sequence (DNA): TGTGCCAGTAGTGCCTCAATACGTACCACCGGGGAGCTGTTTTTT. Its protein is CASSASIRTTGELFF.

The gene calls are TRBV28 and TRBJ1-6; 8 bases fit TRBD1. Germline CDR1 and CDR2: MDHEN and SYDVKM. The CDR3 length is 15 residues. V lost 4 bases, J lost 9 bases, and 8 bases stayed unmatched. Here the CDR3 DNA reads TGTGCCAGCAGTTCGGGACCCAGGGGGCTTTCACCCCTCCACTTT. This translates into CASSSGPRGLSPLHF.

This chain joins TRBV28 and TRBJ1-2; TRBD1 is a possible D gene (5 bases). Germline V gene lookup returns CDR1 MDHEN and CDR2 SYDVKM. CDR3 size: 14 residues. Trimming stripped 3 bases from V and 4 bases from J, with 12 bases between. In DNA form, the CDR3 reads TGTGCCAGCAGTTTCATCACAGGCTCCTATGGCTACACCTTC. This gives the protein CASSFITGSYGYTF.

This chain connects TRBV7-2 to TRBJ2-5; 7 nucleotides align to TRBD2. Losses at the gene ends were 1 base for V and 2 bases for J; bases not matched to a gene: 10. CDR1 and CDR2 (germline): SGHTA, FQGNSA. This CDR3 has 17 amino acids. The CDR3 reads CASSLVVGGGRQETQYF. The CDR3 DNA sequence: TGTGCCAGCAGCTTAGTCGTGGGGGGGGGGAGGCAAGAGACCCAGTACTTC.

The J gene is TRBJ2-7, the V gene TRBV20-1, with 10 bases that match TRBD2. In germline, CDR1 is DFQATT, CDR2 SNEGSKA (reference sequence). V lost 6 bases to trimming and J lost 6 bases; unmatched junction nucleotides: 11. The CDR3 is 14 residues long. The CDR3 nucleotides are TGCAGTGCCATTCTAGCGGGAGCACCCTCCGAGCAGTACTTC. Protein sequence: CSAILAGAPSEQYF.

This chain connects TRBV20-1 to TRBJ1-6; TRBD1 aligns across 10 bases. CDR1 DFQATT and CDR2 SNEGSKA come from the germline V gene (reference sequence). The CDR3 runs 14 residues. The V gene end was trimmed by 6 bases and the J gene end by 9 bases; junction bases not matched to a gene: 8. The CDR3: CSAGGQGGSSPLHF. As DNA, the CDR3 is TGCAGTGCCGGCGGACAGGGGGGATCTTCACCCCTCCACTTT.

This clonotype was seen a few times. This chain joins TRBV6-1 and TRBJ1-2; D may be TRBD1 (6 bases). Germline CDR1 and CDR2: MNHNS and SASEGT. V lost 6 bases, J lost 3 bases, and 11 bases lay in between. This CDR3 has 13 amino acids. CDR3 loop: CASRIQGDYGYTF. As DNA, the CDR3 is TGTGCCAGCAGGATACAGGGCGACTATGGCTACACCTTC.

The rearrangement joins TRBV10-3 to TRBJ2-1, with TRBD2 identical over 9 bases. The CDR3 spans 17 residues. V lost 2 bases and J lost 2; bases outside the gene matches: 7. CDR1 is ENHRY and CDR2 is SYGVKD in the germline V gene. The CDR3 reads CAISEGGASGTYNEQFF. CDR3 sequence (DNA): TGTGCCATCAGTGAGGGAGGGGCTAGCGGGACCTACAATGAGCAGTTCTTC.

This clonotype turned up a few times. The genes are TRBV7-2 and TRBJ1-1; weak D call: TRBD1 (6 bases). The V gene lost 1 base and the J gene lost 1 base, with 10 bases spanning the gap. Germline CDR1 is SGHTA and CDR2 is FQGNSA. The CDR3 is 15 residues long. The CDR3 region has the DNA TGTGCCAGCAGCTTAGTAGGGACACCGAACACTGAAGCTTTCTTT. This gives the protein CASSLVGTPNTEAFF.

This clonotype came up a few times. The genes are TRBV19 and TRBJ2-5; D might be TRBD2 (6 bases). The CDR3 loop spans 13 amino acids. Trimming took off 5 bases at V and 7 bases at J, with 14 bases between the two ends. Germline V lookup: CDR1 LNHDA, CDR2 SQIVND (reference sequence). The CDR3 sequence: CASSAEGRVTQYF. The CDR3 nucleotides read TGTGCCAGTAGTGCGGAGGGCCGTGTGACCCAGTACTTC.

V is TRBV6-5 and J is TRBJ2-7, with D unclear. This CDR3 is 18 amino acids long. Germline values: CDR1 MNHEY, CDR2 SVGAGI. V was trimmed by 0 bases and J by 4 bases, leaving 22 bases between them. The CDR3 protein is CASSYSNLNSGFWYEQYF. The CDR3 bases are TGTGCCAGCAGTTACTCGAATCTGAACTCCGGGTTCTGGTACGAGCAGTACTTC.

The chain couples TRBV7-8 to TRBJ1-3, with 7 bases fitting TRBD1. Germline V gene sequence: CDR1 SGHVS, CDR2 FQNEAQ. CDR3 length: 16 residues. The V gene end was trimmed by 5 bases and the J gene end by 0 bases; junction bases not matched to a gene: 7. CDR3 region: CASSPRDSSSGNTIYF. CDR3 sequence (DNA): TGTGCCAGCAGCCCCCGGGACAGTAGCTCTGGAAACACCATATATTTT.

This chain links TRBV24-1 with TRBJ2-5, with TRBD1 matching over 11 bases. The J segment lost 4 bases and the V segment lost 3 bases, leaving 6 bases of the junction unmatched. CDR3 length equals 16 residues. Germline CDR1 and CDR2: KGHDR and SFDVKD. DNA of the CDR3: TGTGCCACCAGTGATCTCGGGACAGGGGGTACAGAGACCCAGTACTTC. This encodes CATSDLGTGGTETQYF.

The chain employs TRBV27 and TRBJ2-2; TRBD1 matches at 9 bases. V was pared by 5 bases and J by 3 bases, with 4 bases of the junction left unmatched. The CDR3 runs to 15 residues. CDR1 is MNHEY and CDR2 is SMNVEV in the germline V gene (reference sequence). CDR3 in amino acids: CASSLDRGDTGELFF. The DNA of the CDR3 is TGTGCCAGCAGTCTGGACAGGGGCGACACCGGGGAGCTGTTTTTT.

Comments on this clonotype: A read error may account for a junction end that differs from germline. The J gene is TRBJ1-4, the V gene TRBV15, with a weak D call TRBD1 (5 bases). CDR1 and CDR2 (germline): LNHNV, YYDKDF (reference sequence). This CDR3 region has 17 residues. The CDR3 spells CATSRDYFVVTTEKLFF. The CDR3, as DNA: TGCGCCACCAGCAGGGACTATTTTGTGGTAACTACTGAAAAACTGTTTTTT.

V gene TRBV5-4 combines with J gene TRBJ1-2; D unclear. With 1 base removed from V and 0 bases from J, the gap between germline ends came to 10 bases. The CDR3 loop spans 15 amino acids. The V gene's germline CDR1 is SGHNT and CDR2 YYREEE (reference sequence). This CDR3 is CASSLSARANYGYTF. CDR3 DNA: TGTGCCAGCAGCTTGAGTGCCAGAGCTAACTATGGCTACACCTTC.

This clonotype was seen a handful of times. This rearrangement joins TRBV6-5 to TRBJ2-2; 9 bases agree with TRBD2. J gave up 8 bases and V 0 bases, and 4 bases lay outside the gene matches. CDR3 length equals 15 residues. In germline, CDR1 is MNHEY, CDR2 SVGAGI. The DNA of the CDR3 is TGTGCCAGCAGTTACTCGGCGGGAGGGGCTGGGGAGCTGTTTTTT. Amino acid sequence: CASSYSAGGAGELFF.